This record looks at one T cell receptor beta chain sequence and its context. Its target is unknown. Clinical symptoms, serum thyroxine and TRAb, thyroid ultrasound and orbital computed tomography were used for the diagnoses. The data originate from a study of T cells in Graves' hyperthyroidism and ophthalmopathy. About the research overall: At the time of initial diagnosis and before any treatment, peripheral blood was collected.

Authors of the study amplified TCR beta CDR3 regions from RNA transcripts. HTBI primers were used for first-round RT-PCR of the TCR CDR3. TCRdb re-analysed the multiplex PCR reads in MiXCR, keeping a single row per CDR3 protein. The table records about 550,000 distinct CDR3 sequences, around 20% of them present only once. The study's findings and limits: Within blood appeared most thyroid clonotypes that had expanded above 0.001.

V lost 8 bases and J 14 bases, leaving 13 bases between the germline ends. The CDR3 is made up of 10 amino acids. Germline CDR1 LNHDA, CDR2 SQIVND (reference sequence). This sequence originates from a man younger than 35 with Graves' hyperthyroidism. What was sequenced was blood. The rearrangement links TRBV19 to TRBJ2-4, with D perhaps matching TRBD1 or TRBD2 (5 bases each). The CDR3 sequence: CASLKGRKYF. In DNA, the CDR3 is TGTGCCAGTCTAAAGGGACGGAAGTACTTC.